This TCR beta chain emerged from a study of shared clonotypes between healthy human individuals. Findings of the study overall: Only a few donors were included, so the genetic and exposure-history diversity represented was limited.

The CDR3 is made up of 18 amino acids. V was pared by 0 bases and J by 0 bases, with 5 bases of the junction left unmatched. The germline gives CDR1 LNHNV, CDR2 YYDKDF (reference sequence). It was at deep level that the assay was run. TCRdb's table, derived via immunoSEQ multiplex PCR, lists solely in-frame clones and lacks some. The sample yields 2 million to 2.5 million clones, 92% seen once. In regard to this clone: What it recognizes is unknown.

The chain combines TRBV15 with TRBJ2-1; 10 nucleotides agree with TRBD2. This receptor was identified in a man younger than 30 in good health. Some clones in this sample may be carry-over from other donors' samples. Source material: naive CD4+ T cells from PBMCs. Documented subset: CD45RA+ positively selected. The CDR3: CATSRDRASGSSYNEQFF. The CDR3 nucleotides are TGTGCCACCAGCAGAGATCGGGCTAGCGGGAGCTCCTACAATGAGCAGTTCTTC.